The sequence of this T cell receptor beta chain was determined in a study of cytomegalovirus exposure and HLA in healthy donors. Whole-study context: The roughly 120 validation repertoires, a later analysis reported, used the same platform as the approximately 670 first-cohort repertoires. The study's findings and limits: The authors enumerated under 200 TCR beta chains as linked to cytomegalovirus.

The 120-subject validation cohort, separate from the 666-subject first cohort, included the donors. TCRdb's copy holds only in-frame clones and misses some; the assay was immunoSEQ multiplex PCR. The repertoire consists of 200,000 to 300,000 clones, with roughly nine tenths occurring once and the leading ten covering about 12%. The V and J ends lost 4 bases and 5 bases, in that order; junction bases with no gene match: 7. The germline V gene has CDR1 SEHNR and CDR2 FQNEAQ (reference sequence). The CDR3 extends over 14 amino acids. With regard to this clone: Its target is not known.

Specimen: PBMCs. The chain joins TRBV7-9 to TRBJ1-1; 7 bases map to TRBD1. The clonotype comes from a man in his late teens or twenties in good health and CMV-seropositive. In nucleotides, the CDR3 is TGTGCCAGCAGCTCATCCCAGGGGGTAACTGAAGCTTTCTTT. Its translation: CASSSSQGVTEAFF.